Sequencing of this TCR beta chain was carried out in a study of neurological immune-mediated disorders (dated by TCRdb to 2018 to 2020). About the investigation overall: Using UMI-based sequencing, the study compared peripheral blood TCR-beta repertoires from patients with HTLV-I-associated myelopathy (HAM/TSP), patients with multiple sclerosis, and healthy controls. The approximately 98 TCR-beta libraries included longitudinal samples, technical triplicates and paired sorted CD4+ and CD8+ T-cell subsets alongside PBMC samples. The cohort was made up of 68 subjects, consisting of 15 or so HAM/TSP patients, some 35 multiple sclerosis patients and around 20 healthy controls. General study outcomes and caveats: No identical CDR3 amino acid sequences were shared among expanded clones across subjects, suggesting private TCR-beta repertoires in all groups. TCR clonal expansion was highest in HAM/TSP patients and lowest in MS patients, with MS patients falling below even healthy controls.

The germline V gene encodes CDR1 MNHEY and CDR2 SVGEGT. Its CDR3 holds 13 amino acids, cysteine through phenylalanine. The read is trimmed to its CDR3 DNA, 39 bases read in frame from base 1. Clipping removes 10 bases from V and 1 base from J, with 3 as the unmatched junction base count. cDNA was synthesized by template-switch 5'RACE using a primer with a 10-nucleotide random unique molecular identifier that tagged each TCR transcript. Over 180 million TCR-beta sequences, covering 15-18 subjects, were produced in each sequencing run. Total RNA was extracted with the RNeasy kit. Using the KAPA Real-time Library Amplification kit, TCR-beta VDJ regions were amplified with primers for the TCR constant region and the 5'RACE anchor. A first PCR added sample indexes and Illumina adaptors, after which a second PCR increased the library yield. After Ampure bead purification, the TCR product of roughly 650 bp was size-selected on a 2% E-gel SizeSelection system. Before pooling, library quality was assessed on a Bioanalyzer, concentration was determined with Qubit, and library quantification was performed with the Kapa Library Quantification kit. An Illumina HiSeq 2500 was used to sequence the libraries paired-end at 2 x 150 bp. To increase sequence diversity, roughly 24-32% phiX was spiked into each library pool. Turning to the authors' computational methods: The quality-filtered reads were processed with the UMI-based MiGEC pipeline, whose error correction step removed more than 85% of the raw TCR sequences. IMGT germline references were used for aligning VDJ genes, and each clonotype was defined as a unique CDR3 amino acid sequence together with its V-J genes. Clonal expansion, Shannon diversity, and CDR3 relatedness (CalcPairwiseDistances, ClusterSamples) were evaluated with VDJtools, and phylogenetic trees were built with CLCbio workbench. Using coefficient-of-variation modelling across technical triplicates, the study counted a clone as expanded if it had at least 8 unique UMIs. TCRdb applied fastp at Q25 and MiXCR to the public reads, then kept only in-frame beta chains. Entries that share a CDR3 protein sequence are merged under the most common genes and DNA. TCRdb, rather than the study authors, made the V and J calls. This sample holds fewer than 60,000 distinct CDR3 sequences; approximately 10% were observed only once. The ten largest clones take up 5.3% of the sample.

Unsorted PBMC libraries were generated from 2 million PBMCs stored in RNAlater at -80 °C until RNA extraction. Peripheral blood was subjected to Ficoll-Hypaque density gradient centrifugation to isolate PBMCs, which were then cryopreserved in liquid nitrogen. This clonotype was counted ten times or more. The antigen this receptor binds is unknown. Per-nucleotide qualities are absent, and no much larger clonotype sits a single base away. The sequenced sample was PBMCs. Recombination linked TRBV6-2 or TRBV6-3 to TRBJ2-2; 7 junctional bases match TRBD2. This receptor was taken from a man aged 65-85 years with HTLV-1-associated myelopathy (HAM/TSP). The sequence in DNA is TGTGCCACCTCTAGCGGGAACACCGGGGAGCTGTTTTTT. It translates to CATSSGNTGELFF.